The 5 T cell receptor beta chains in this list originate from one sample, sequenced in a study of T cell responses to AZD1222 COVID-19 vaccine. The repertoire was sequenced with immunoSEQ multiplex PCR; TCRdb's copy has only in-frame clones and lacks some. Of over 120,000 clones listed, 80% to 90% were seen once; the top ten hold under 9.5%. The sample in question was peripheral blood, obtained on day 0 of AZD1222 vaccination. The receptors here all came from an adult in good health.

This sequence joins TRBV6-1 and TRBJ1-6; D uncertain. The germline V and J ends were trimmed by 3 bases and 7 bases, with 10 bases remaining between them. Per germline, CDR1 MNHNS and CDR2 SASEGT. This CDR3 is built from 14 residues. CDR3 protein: CASSEDGGNSPLHF. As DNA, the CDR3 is TGTGCCAGCAGTGAGGACGGAGGCAATTCACCCCTCCACTTT.

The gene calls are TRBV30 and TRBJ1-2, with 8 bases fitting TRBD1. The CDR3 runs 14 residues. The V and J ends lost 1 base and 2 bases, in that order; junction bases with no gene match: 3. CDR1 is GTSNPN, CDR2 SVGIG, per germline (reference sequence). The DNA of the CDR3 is TGTGCCTGGAGTGAGACAGGGGACAACTATGGCTACACCTTC. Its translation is CAWSETGDNYGYTF.

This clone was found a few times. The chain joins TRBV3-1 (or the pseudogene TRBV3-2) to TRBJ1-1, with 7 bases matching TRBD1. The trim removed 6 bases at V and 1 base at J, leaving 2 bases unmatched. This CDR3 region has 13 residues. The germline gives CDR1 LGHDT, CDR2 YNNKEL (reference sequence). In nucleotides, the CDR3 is TGTGCCAGCAGACACAGGGGGAACACTGAAGCTTTCTTT. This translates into CASRHRGNTEAFF.

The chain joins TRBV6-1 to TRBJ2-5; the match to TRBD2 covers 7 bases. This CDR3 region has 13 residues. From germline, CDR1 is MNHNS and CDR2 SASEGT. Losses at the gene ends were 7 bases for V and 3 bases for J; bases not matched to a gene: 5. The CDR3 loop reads CASTYGTKETQYF. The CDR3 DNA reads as TGTGCCAGCACCTACGGGACTAAAGAGACCCAGTACTTC.

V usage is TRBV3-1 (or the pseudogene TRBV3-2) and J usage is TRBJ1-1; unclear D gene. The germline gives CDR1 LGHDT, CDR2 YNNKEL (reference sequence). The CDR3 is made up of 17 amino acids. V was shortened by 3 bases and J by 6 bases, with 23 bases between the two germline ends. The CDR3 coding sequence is TGTGCCAGCAGCCAGACTTTGCGTTTAGGGCGGTTACCTGAAGCTTTCTTT. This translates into CASSQTLRLGRLPEAFF.